This passage covers 22 T cell receptor beta chains from one sample sequenced in a study of cytomegalovirus exposure and HLA in healthy donors. This PCR relied on a set of 60 Vbeta primers and 13 Jbeta primers. Only in-frame clones appear in the TCRdb table, and some are missing; sequencing was by immunoSEQ multiplex PCR. The table has approximately 99,000 clones, around 80% seen once. Sequenced material: PBMCs. The receptors derive from a middle-aged man in good health and CMV-seropositive.

The J gene is TRBJ1-3, the V gene TRBV5-1; no firm D call. CDR3 length: 14 amino acids. Trimming stripped 1 base from V and 3 bases from J, with 8 bases between. CDR1 and CDR2 (germline): SGHRS, YFSETQ. CDR3 protein: CASSLSTDGNTIYF. Here the CDR3 DNA reads TGCGCCAGCAGCTTGAGTACAGATGGAAACACCATATATTTT.

V gene TRBV29-1 combines with J gene TRBJ2-5; TRBD1 might be the D (5 bases). Trimming pared 6 bases from V and 1 base from J, leaving 12 bases between. This CDR3 has 13 residues. Germline-derived CDR1 and CDR2 are SQVTM and ANQGSEA. For the CDR3, the DNA is TGCAGCGTGAAGGGGCGTGTCCAAGAGACCCAGTACTTC. It yields the protein CSVKGRVQETQYF.

The J gene is TRBJ1-1, the V gene TRBV4-2, with 7 bases aligning to TRBD1. The CDR3 runs 15 residues. Germline values: CDR1 LGHNA, CDR2 YNFKEQ. With V trimmed by 0 bases and J by 1 base, 2 bases remained unmatched. DNA for the CDR3: TGTGCCAGCAGCCAAGACAGGGGGAAGAACACTGAAGCTTTCTTT. The encoded protein is CASSQDRGKNTEAFF.

The chain employs TRBV5-1 and TRBJ2-3; unclear D gene. The CDR3 sequence is 15 residues long. Germline V gene sequence: CDR1 SGHRS, CDR2 YFSETQ. The ends were cut back, 0 bases at V and 0 bases at J, with 8 bases in the middle. The CDR3 DNA reads as TGCGCCAGCAGCTTGGCCCAGGCTAGCACAGATACGCAGTATTTT. This gives the protein CASSLAQASTDTQYF.

The J gene is TRBJ2-3, the V gene TRBV5-6, with 8 bases lining up with TRBD1. This CDR3 is built from 13 residues. Germline lookup yields CDR1 SGHDT and CDR2 YYEEEE. V trimming: 4 bases; J trimming: 8 bases; junction bases outside the gene matches: 6. CDR3 loop: CASSPYRGTTQYF. The CDR3 coding sequence is TGTGCCAGCAGCCCCTACAGGGGGACTACGCAGTATTTT.

The rearrangement joins TRBV4-1 to TRBJ2-5; 10 positions match TRBD1. CDR3 length equals 16 residues. Germline lookup yields CDR1 MGHRA and CDR2 YSYEKL. V gave up 1 base and J gave up 5 bases; unmatched junction bases: 7. In nucleotides, the CDR3 is TGCGCCAGCAGCCAAGCCCCTGACAGGGGGCGGGAGACCCAGTACTTC. Translating gives CASSQAPDRGRETQYF.

The chain has TRBV5-1 and TRBJ1-3; 7 bases fit TRBD1. Germline assignment: CDR1 SGHRS and CDR2 YFSETQ. V lost 4 bases and J lost 4; bases outside the gene matches: 8. This CDR3 comprises 15 residues. CDR3 sequence (DNA): TGCGCCAGCAGCAGGGACAGCGGAAGGGGAAACACCATATATTTT. Its protein product is CASSRDSGRGNTIYF.

This chain joins TRBV19 and TRBJ2-2, with a possible D match to TRBD1 (5 bases). CDR3 length: 14 amino acids. Germline V gives CDR1 LNHDA, CDR2 SQIVND (reference sequence). Trimming left V 8 bases short and J 0 bases short, with 10 bases between. CDR3 sequence reads: CASGRASNTGELFF. CDR3 nucleotide sequence: TGTGCCAGTGGCAGGGCTTCGAACACCGGGGAGCTGTTTTTT.

This clone has just a few counts. The chain uses TRBV2 and TRBJ1-2; no reliable D call. Per the germline V gene, CDR1 is SNHLY and CDR2 is FYNNEI. V shed 6 bases and J shed 0 bases, with 11 bases lying between them. CDR3 length: 14 residues. The CDR3 protein is CASRRELANYGYTF. The CDR3 DNA follows: TGTGCCAGCAGGCGGGAGTTAGCTAACTATGGCTACACCTTC. Looking up the rest from reference TRBV2 and TRBJ1-2 gives the full variable domain: EPEVTQTPSHQVTQMGQEVILRCVPISNHLYFYWYRQILGQKVEFLVSFYNNEISEKSEIFDDQFSVERPDGSNFTLKIRSTKLEDSAMYFCASRRELANYGYTFGSGTRLTVV.

The chain recombines TRBV10-1 with TRBJ2-3, with D possibly matching TRBD2 (6 bases). Germline values: CDR1 WNHNN, CDR2 SYGVQD (reference sequence). The germline V and J ends were trimmed by 2 bases and 3 bases, with 9 bases remaining between them. The CDR3 covers 14 residues. CDR3 protein: CASSEGGMTDTQYF. DNA of the CDR3: TGCGCCAGCAGTGAGGGGGGGATGACAGATACGCAGTATTTT.

The V call is TRBV11-2, the J call TRBJ1-5; TRBD1 matches 7 bases. Germline CDR1 and CDR2: SGHAT and FQNNGV. The CDR3 spans 15 residues. V shed 6 bases and J 5 bases; nucleotides not matched to a gene: 10. The CDR3 sequence: CASSHSRGMDQPQHF. CDR3 DNA: TGTGCCAGCAGTCATAGCAGGGGGATGGATCAGCCCCAGCATTTT.

The V and J genes are TRBV19 and TRBJ1-5; 7 bases line up with TRBD1. The length of the CDR3 is 16 residues. The germline CDR1 and CDR2 sequences are LNHDA and SQIVND (reference sequence). V was pared by 3 bases and J by 6 bases, with 11 bases of the junction left unmatched. CDR3 bases: TGTGCCAGTAGTATCAATCGACAGGGAATGGTTCAGCCCCAGCATTTT. This gives the protein CASSINRQGMVQPQHF.

This clone was counted between two and nine times. The rearrangement joins TRBV15 to TRBJ2-5, with D maybe TRBD1 (5 bases). CDR3 length equals 15 residues. Germline assignment: CDR1 LNHNV and CDR2 YYDKDF (reference sequence). With 0 bases removed from V and 3 bases from J, the gap between germline ends came to 11 bases. The CDR3 spells CATSRDGAGKETQYF. The DNA for the CDR3 is TGTGCCACCAGCAGAGATGGGGCAGGGAAAGAGACCCAGTACTTC.

This clone was counted once. This rearrangement joins TRBV5-6 to TRBJ1-3, with D tentatively TRBD1 (6 bases). Germline CDR1 is SGHDT and CDR2 is YYEEEE. V was clipped by 4 bases and J by 0 bases, with 17 bases between them. The CDR3 is 17 amino acids. This CDR3 reads CASSTGTLLLSGNTIYF. The CDR3 DNA is TGTGCCAGCAGCACCGGGACACTACTGCTCTCTGGAAACACCATATATTTT.

V and J are TRBV7-9 and TRBJ1-2; 8 nucleotides match TRBD1. Germline V gives CDR1 SEHNR, CDR2 FQNEAQ (reference sequence). The ends lost 3 bases at V and 7 bases at J; junction bases unmatched: 10. This CDR3 spans 15 amino acids. This chain's CDR3 is CASSLLFTDRAGYTF. CDR3 in DNA: TGTGCCAGCAGCTTGCTGTTTACGGACAGGGCTGGCTACACCTTC.

Turning to this clone: The junction shows a germline mismatch at one end, possibly a read error. The CDR3 spells CASSYSKRGQNSQYF. The CDR3 DNA sequence: TGTGCCAGCAGTTACTCGAAGCGGGGGCAAAACAGTCAGTACTTC. The V and J genes are TRBV6-5 and TRBJ2-4; 8 bases agree with TRBD2. The CDR3 totals 15 residues. Germline loops: CDR1 MNHEY, CDR2 SVGAGI.

J is TRBJ1-4 and V is TRBV4-2, with 7 nucleotides matching TRBD1. The germline CDR1 and CDR2 sequences are LGHNA and YNFKEQ. The CDR3 extends over 15 amino acids. V lost 0 bases to trimming and J lost 8 bases; unmatched junction nucleotides: 6. The CDR3 region has the DNA TGTGCCAGCAGCCAAGAACGTACGGGACAGGAAAAACTGTTTTTT. It encodes CASSQERTGQEKLFF.

The CDR3 protein is CASTTGTDTQYF. In DNA, the CDR3 is TGTGCCAGCACCACAGGGACAGATACGCAGTATTTT. The genes are TRBV6-5 and TRBJ2-3, with D maybe TRBD1 (6 bases). The germline V gene has CDR1 MNHEY and CDR2 SVGAGI. The V and J ends lost 7 bases and 3 bases respectively, with 8 bases between them. This CDR3 is built from 12 residues.

J is TRBJ2-7 and V is TRBV5-1; 8 positions match TRBD1. This CDR3 comprises 14 residues. CDR1 and CDR2 from the germline V gene are SGHRS and YFSETQ. J gave up 0 bases and V 7 bases, and 6 bases lay outside the gene matches. Written as DNA, the CDR3 is TGCGCCAGCGGTGACAGGGGAAGCTCCTACGAGCAGTACTTC. This encodes CASGDRGSSYEQYF. Full variable domain (outside the CDR3, taken from reference TRBV5-1 and TRBJ2-7): KAGVTQTPRYLIKTRGQQVTLSCSPISGHRSVSWYQQTPGQGLQFLFEYFSETQRNKGNFPGRFSGRQFSNSRSEMNVSTLELGDSALYLCASGDRGSSYEQYFGPGTRLTVT.

The chain uses TRBV29-1 and TRBJ2-7, with 9 positions matching TRBD2. The V segment lost 2 bases and the J segment 7 bases; nucleotides outside the gene matches: 6. From germline, CDR1 is SQVTM and CDR2 ANQGSEA. CDR3 length equals 13 residues. This CDR3 reads CSVENSGRSEQYF. The CDR3 nucleotides read TGCAGCGTTGAAAATAGCGGGAGAAGTGAGCAGTACTTC.

The chain carries TRBV30 and TRBJ2-7, with TRBD2 identical over 11 bases. The CDR3 contains 14 residues. Germline V gene lookup returns CDR1 GTSNPN and CDR2 SVGIG (reference sequence). The junction had 3 bases not matched to a gene; V was cut back by 1 base and J by 4 bases. The CDR3 DNA sequence: TGTGCCTGGAGTGGGTGGACTAGCGGGTACGAGCAGTACTTC. This translates into CAWSGWTSGYEQYF.

V is TRBV4-1 and J is TRBJ2-7; 11 bases fit TRBD2. V lost 3 bases and J lost 0; bases outside the gene matches: 4. This CDR3 contains 16 residues. Per germline, CDR1 MGHRA and CDR2 YSYEKL. The CDR3 coding sequence is TGCGCCAGCAGCCACCCTACTAGCGGGAGCTCCTACGAGCAGTACTTC. It codes for CASSHPTSGSSYEQYF.